Listed below are T cell receptor beta chains from one sample, sequenced in a study of T cell responses to AZD1222 COVID-19 vaccine. Data came from immunoSEQ multiplex PCR; TCRdb stores just in-frame clones and leaves some out. The sample includes some 71,000 clones, about four fifths of them seen just once. The specimen comprised peripheral blood, sampled on day 0 of AZD1222 vaccination. The source of these receptors is an adult in good health. The CDR3 runs from the conserved cysteine through the conserved F or W. D genes are given only for firm matches. The size of a clone is reported for some rows only, either as once, few or many, or as a class for expanded clones.

size	V	D	J	CDR3	DNA
NA	TRBV6-2/TRBV6-3	NA	TRBJ1-1	CASSLQGGGNTEAFF	TGTGCCAGCAGTTTACAGGGAGGGGGAAACACTGAAGCTTTCTTT
NA	TRBV5-1	NA	TRBJ1-5	CASSREGGVGQPQHF	TGCGCCAGCAGCAGAGAGGGGGGTGTGGGTCAGCCCCAGCATTTT
NA	TRBV28	TRBD1	TRBJ1-5	CASSARGLRGGGNQPQHF	TGTGCCAGCAGTGCTAGGGGGCTCAGGGGAGGGGGCAATCAGCCCCAGCATTTT
once	TRBV6-1	NA	TRBJ1-1	CASSEVTGMGTEAFF	TGTGCCAGCAGTGAAGTCACAGGGATGGGCACTGAAGCTTTCTTT
NA	TRBV7-2	TRBD1	TRBJ1-3	CASSREGQAGNTIYF	TGTGCCAGCAGCAGAGAGGGACAGGCTGGAAACACCATATATTTT
NA	TRBV3-1/TRBV3-2	NA	TRBJ1-2	CASSRKGTTYYGYTF	TGTGCCAGCAGCCGAAAAGGGACAACCTACTATGGCTACACCTTC
NA	TRBV9	NA	TRBJ2-5	CASSVEAALSETQYF	TGTGCCAGCAGCGTAGAGGCGGCACTGTCCGAGACCCAGTACTTC
NA	TRBV4-1	TRBD1	TRBJ1-2	CASSHRQGLRYGYTF	TGCGCCAGCAGCCACCGACAGGGATTACGGTATGGCTACACCTTC
NA	TRBV28	TRBD2	TRBJ2-3	CASSPRPSGGFSTDTQYF	TGTGCCAGCAGTCCACGGCCTAGCGGGGGCTTCAGCACAGATACGCAGTATTTT
NA	TRBV7-8	TRBD1	TRBJ1-3	CASSHRGSGNTIYF	TGTGCCAGCAGCCACAGGGGCTCGGGAAACACCATATATTTT
once	TRBV4-1	TRBD1	TRBJ1-5	CASSQDWRGHQPQHF	TGCGCCAGCAGCCAAGATTGGAGGGGGCATCAGCCCCAGCATTTT
once	TRBV6-5	TRBD2	TRBJ2-1	CASKPGLGTYTEQFF	TGTGCCAGCAAGCCGGGACTAGGAACCTACACTGAGCAGTTCTTC
NA	TRBV3-1/TRBV3-2	NA	TRBJ2-7	CASSQGGGGISEQYF	TGTGCCAGCAGCCAAGGGGGAGGGGGGATATCTGAGCAGTACTTC
NA	TRBV15	TRBD2	TRBJ2-1	CATSIGASGDYNEQFF	TGTGCCACCAGCATCGGGGCTAGCGGGGATTACAATGAGCAGTTCTTC
NA	TRBV21-1	NA	TRBJ1-6	CASPEPSSGTGDNSPLHF	TGTGCCAGCCCTGAACCCTCCAGCGGGACAGGCGATAATTCACCCCTCCACTTT
few	TRBV19	NA	TRBJ1-5	CASTLSGFNQPQHF	TGTGCCAGTACCCTGTCCGGGTTCAATCAGCCCCAGCATTTT
NA	TRBV3-1/TRBV3-2	TRBD1	TRBJ1-1	CASSQGTGSTEAFF	TGTGCCAGCAGCCAAGGGACAGGGAGTACTGAAGCTTTCTTT
NA	TRBV28	TRBD1	TRBJ2-7	CASTDRDDYEQYF	TGTGCCAGCACGGACAGGGACGACTACGAGCAGTACTTC
few	TRBV3-1/TRBV3-2	NA	TRBJ1-2	CASSLHREIEWDGYTF	TGTGCCAGCAGCCTGCACAGGGAGATCGAGTGGGATGGCTACACCTTC
once	TRBV6-2/TRBV6-3	NA	TRBJ1-5	CASSKGGAQHF	TGTGCCAGCAGTAAGGGGGGGGCCCAGCATTTT
NA	TRBV28	NA	TRBJ1-2	CASLAPGEYGYTF	TGTGCCAGCCTCGCCCCCGGGGAATATGGCTACACCTTC
NA	TRBV6-2/TRBV6-3	NA	TRBJ1-1	CASSYLPMNTEAFF	TGTGCCAGCAGTTACCTTCCCATGAACACTGAAGCTTTCTTT
NA	TRBV5-1	NA	TRBJ1-6	CASSLGDGNSPLHF	TGCGCCAGCAGCTTGGGGGATGGTAATTCACCCCTCCACTTT